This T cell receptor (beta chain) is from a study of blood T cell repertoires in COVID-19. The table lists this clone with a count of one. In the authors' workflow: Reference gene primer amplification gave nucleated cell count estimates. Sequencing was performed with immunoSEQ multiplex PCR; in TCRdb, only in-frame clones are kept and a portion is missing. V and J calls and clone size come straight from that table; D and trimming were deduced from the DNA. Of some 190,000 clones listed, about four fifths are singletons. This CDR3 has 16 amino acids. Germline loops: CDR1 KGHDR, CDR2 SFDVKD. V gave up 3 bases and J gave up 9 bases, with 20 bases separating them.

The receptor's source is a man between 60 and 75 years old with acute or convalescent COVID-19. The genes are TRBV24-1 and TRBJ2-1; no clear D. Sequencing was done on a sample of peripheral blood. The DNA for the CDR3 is TGTGCCACCAGTGATCGCGCCCGAACTCTAGTGCGTGAGCAGTTCTTC. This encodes CATSDRARTLVREQFF.